These T cell receptor beta chains were read from a single sample in a study of blood T cell repertoires in COVID-19. The protocol was immunoSEQ multiplex PCR, while the TCRdb copy is restricted to in-frame clones and leaves out a portion. The data show more than 200,000 clones, approximately 88% seen once. The sample taken for sequencing was PBMCs or T cells enriched from blood (not recorded which). Receptors originate from a woman aged 25 to 39 who had been exposed to COVID-19. Both conserved end residues are part of each CDR3. Fields, in order: V gene, CDR3 length, D gene, J gene, clone size, CDR3 protein, CDR3 DNA. The D gene is left open where the match is weak. Size is omitted from some rows. Given values are once, few, many or a class for expanded clones.

V: TRBV7-2; length: 14; D: TRBD1; J: TRBJ2-5; size: once; CDR3: CASSQDRGRETQYF; DNA: TGTGCCAGCAGCCAAGACAGGGGGCGAGAGACCCAGTACTTC
V: TRBV7-9; length: 11; D: NA; J: TRBJ1-2; size: NA; CDR3: CASSLAHSTKF; DNA: TGTGCCAGCAGCTTAGCGCATAGTACTAAATTC
V: TRBV18; length: 15; D: NA; J: TRBJ1-6; size: NA; CDR3: CASSPQDRAASPLHF; DNA: TGTGCCAGCTCACCACAGGACAGAGCGGCTTCACCCCTCCACTTT
V: TRBV21-1; length: 15; D: NA; J: TRBJ1-5; size: NA; CDR3: CASSKGGLGNQPQHF; DNA: TGTGCCAGCAGCAAAGGGGGCCTGGGGAATCAGCCCCAGCATTTT
V: TRBV7-6; length: 15; D: TRBD1; J: TRBJ2-1; size: few; CDR3: CASSFEQGLYNEQFF; DNA: TGTGCCAGCAGCTTTGAACAGGGGCTCTACAATGAGCAGTTCTTC
V: TRBV12-3/TRBV12-4; length: 11; D: NA; J: TRBJ2-2; size: NA; CDR3: CASSGTGELFF; DNA: TGTGCCAGCAGCGGTACCGGGGAGCTGTTTTTT
V: TRBV19; length: 17; D: NA; J: TRBJ2-5; size: NA; CDR3: CASSIVAGTGRQETQYF; DNA: TGTGCCAGTAGTATAGTAGCCGGAACAGGGCGCCAAGAGACCCAGTACTTC
V: TRBV5-6; length: 11; D: NA; J: TRBJ2-7; size: NA; CDR3: CASSLTDEQYF; DNA: TGTGCCAGCAGCTTAACAGATGAGCAGTACTTC
V: TRBV2; length: 16; D: NA; J: TRBJ2-1; size: NA; CDR3: CASSEQGGGGTNEQFF; DNA: TGTGCCAGCAGTGAACAAGGGGGAGGGGGAACAAATGAGCAGTTCTTC
V: TRBV9; length: 14; D: TRBD2; J: TRBJ2-7; size: NA; CDR3: CASSVVLAGGEQYF; DNA: TGTGCCAGCAGCGTAGTCCTAGCGGGAGGCGAGCAGTACTTC
V: TRBV6-5; length: 15; D: NA; J: TRBJ1-1; size: many; CDR3: CASSKPGWAGLEAFF; DNA: TGTGCCAGCAGCAAACCGGGCTGGGCGGGCTTGGAAGCTTTCTTT
V: TRBV9; length: 16; D: TRBD1; J: TRBJ2-4; size: once; CDR3: CASSVGGGQGKNIQYF; DNA: TGTGCCAGCAGCGTAGGAGGGGGACAGGGGAAAAACATTCAGTACTTC
V: TRBV3-1/TRBV3-2; length: 12; D: NA; J: TRBJ1-6; size: few; CDR3: CASSAAGSPLHF; DNA: TGTGCCAGCAGCGCCGCAGGATCACCCCTCCACTTT
V: TRBV19; length: 18; D: NA; J: TRBJ2-1; size: NA; CDR3: CASSMVRAGGSSYNEQFF; DNA: TGTGCCAGTAGTATGGTTCGGGCGGGTGGAAGCTCCTACAATGAGCAGTTCTTC
V: TRBV5-5; length: 19; D: TRBD2; J: TRBJ2-6; size: NA; CDR3: CASSLTREGTFSGANVLTF; DNA: TGTGCCAGCAGCCTCACCAGGGAGGGAACCTTCTCTGGGGCCAACGTCCTGACTTTC
V: TRBV6-1; length: 13; D: TRBD1; J: TRBJ1-1; size: NA; CDR3: CASSERQGSEAFF; DNA: TGTGCCAGCAGTGAACGACAGGGTTCTGAAGCTTTCTTT
V: TRBV4-1; length: 18; D: TRBD1; J: TRBJ1-3; size: NA; CDR3: CASSQGGATGLRGNTIYF; DNA: TGCGCCAGCAGCCAAGGTGGTGCGACAGGGCTAAGAGGAAACACCATATATTTT
V: TRBV4-1; length: 14; D: TRBD2; J: TRBJ2-1; size: NA; CDR3: CASSHLAGVGEQFF; DNA: TGCGCCAGCAGCCACCTAGCGGGAGTGGGCGAGCAGTTCTTC
V: TRBV3-1/TRBV3-2; length: 11; D: NA; J: TRBJ2-7; size: NA; CDR3: CASSQEREQYF; DNA: TGTGCCAGCAGCCAAGAGCGGGAGCAGTACTTC
V: TRBV4-1; length: 12; D: TRBD1; J: TRBJ1-2; size: NA; CDR3: CASSQERQGPSF; DNA: TGCGCCAGCAGCCAAGAGCGACAGGGCCCTTCCTTC
V: TRBV9; length: 14; D: NA; J: TRBJ1-6; size: NA; CDR3: CASSVFQGHSPLHF; DNA: TGTGCCAGCAGCGTATTCCAGGGGCATTCACCCCTCCACTTT
V: TRBV10-3; length: 13; D: TRBD1; J: TRBJ1-6; size: NA; CDR3: CATGQGASSPLHF; DNA: TGTGCCACCGGACAGGGGGCAAGTTCACCCCTCCACTTT
V: TRBV7-2; length: 13; D: NA; J: TRBJ2-1; size: NA; CDR3: CASSLVEQTEQFF; DNA: TGTGCCAGCAGCTTAGTGGAGCAGACTGAGCAGTTCTTC
V: TRBV30; length: 15; D: TRBD2; J: TRBJ2-7; size: NA; CDR3: CAWRAGLAGGYEQYF; DNA: TGTGCCTGGAGGGCCGGACTAGCGGGGGGCTACGAGCAGTACTTC
V: TRBV7-9; length: 17; D: TRBD2; J: TRBJ2-2; size: NA; CDR3: CASSPALVAGEVGELFF; DNA: TGTGCCAGCAGCCCCGCTCTGGTAGCGGGAGAAGTCGGGGAGCTGTTTTTT
V: TRBV30; length: 13; D: NA; J: TRBJ1-5; size: NA; CDR3: CAWSVSGGQPQHF; DNA: TGTGCCTGGAGTGTATCGGGGGGGCAGCCCCAGCATTTT
V: TRBV19; length: 14; D: NA; J: TRBJ2-5; size: once; CDR3: CASSIEGASETQYF; DNA: TGTGCCAGTAGTATAGAGGGGGCCTCCGAGACCCAGTACTTC
V: TRBV30; length: 15; D: TRBD2; J: TRBJ2-5; size: NA; CDR3: CAWSVPGGSGETQYF; DNA: TGTGCCTGGAGTGTACCGGGCGGGAGTGGAGAGACCCAGTACTTC
V: TRBV19; length: 16; D: TRBD2; J: TRBJ2-1; size: once; CDR3: CASSLPGLAGGNEQFF; DNA: TGTGCCAGTAGCCTACCGGGACTAGCGGGGGGGAATGAGCAGTTCTTC
V: TRBV5-1; length: 16; D: TRBD1; J: TRBJ1-2; size: NA; CDR3: CASSSLMVGTAKGYTF; DNA: TGCGCCAGCAGCTCGCTCATGGTTGGGACAGCAAAAGGCTACACCTTC
V: TRBV10-1; length: 14; D: NA; J: TRBJ2-7; size: NA; CDR3: CASSDPSRPYEQYF; DNA: TGCGCCAGCAGTGATCCCTCTAGGCCCTACGAGCAGTACTTC